The 26 T cell receptor beta chains presented below share a single source sample, sequenced in a study of blood T cell repertoires in COVID-19 (TCRdb year 2020). The library was produced with the immunoSEQ multiplex PCR assay. This is the immuneACCESS table as TCRdb keeps it, with only in-frame sequences that have V and J called. A part of the clones is gone; compared with another copy, unresolved V genes explain less than half, and the rest is unexplained. In this sample the table shows more than 150,000 clones, 80% to 90% of which occur a single time. 10% to 15% of the sample belongs to the ten largest clones. The source material was peripheral blood. The receptors were gathered from an elderly woman with COVID-19, enrolled during active disease.

This chain uses TRBV30 with TRBJ1-1; the D gene is possibly TRBD1 (6 bases). This CDR3 comprises 14 residues. The V end lost 5 bases, the J end lost 4 bases, and 17 bases lay between the germline ends. Germline V gene sequence: CDR1 GTSNPN, CDR2 SVGIG (reference sequence). DNA of the CDR3: TGTGCCTGGGCCCGCGGGGGGGCGGGCACTGAAGCTTTCTTT. Protein product: CAWARGGAGTEAFF.

This clone was counted only a few times. The V gene is TRBV24-1, the J gene TRBJ2-2, with TRBD2 identical over 8 bases. The CDR3 runs to 16 residues. Trimming removed 4 bases from V and 4 bases from J; junction bases left unmatched: 7. CDR1 KGHDR and CDR2 SFDVKD come from the germline V gene. CDR3 nucleotide sequence: TGTGCCACCAGTGACCCGAGCGGGGGCCCCACCGGGGAGCTGTTTTTT. Translation: CATSDPSGGPTGELFF.

This chain links TRBV11-2 with TRBJ2-1, with 9 bases fitting TRBD1. The V gene end was trimmed by 6 bases and the J gene end by 7 bases; junction bases not matched to a gene: 4. Germline loops: CDR1 SGHAT, CDR2 FQNNGV. The CDR3 has 13 residues. CDR3 loop: CASSSGQGNEQFF. The CDR3 bases are TGTGCCAGCAGTTCAGGACAGGGGAATGAGCAGTTCTTC.

This clone was observed a handful of times. The junction differs from germline at one of its ends, possibly a read error. The chain combines TRBV7-8 with TRBJ1-2; 7 positions agree with TRBD1. Germline loops: CDR1 SGHVS, CDR2 FQNEAQ. This CDR3 comprises 17 residues. CDR3 sequence reads: CASSLGWVGTANYGYTF. The CDR3 region has the DNA TGTGCCAGCAGCTTAGGGTGGGTTGGGACAGCTAATTATGGCTACACCTTC.

A single count supports this clone. This rearrangement joins TRBV5-1 to TRBJ2-7, with D possibly matching TRBD1 (6 bases). Trimming cost V 5 bases and J 9 bases, with 18 bases left between them. The germline gives CDR1 SGHRS, CDR2 YFSETQ. The CDR3 loop spans 13 amino acids. CDR3 protein: CASSPLEQGGQYF. DNA of the CDR3: TGCGCCAGCAGTCCCCTTGAACAGGGTGGGCAGTACTTC.

The V call is TRBV6-5, the J call TRBJ1-2; no clear D. The germline V gene encodes CDR1 MNHEY and CDR2 SVGAGI. V was clipped by 5 bases and J by 2 bases, with 9 bases between them. This CDR3 has 13 amino acids. This chain's CDR3 is CASSLRENYGYTF. CDR3 bases: TGTGCCAGCAGTCTCCGGGAAAACTATGGCTACACCTTC.

The V call is TRBV7-6, the J call TRBJ2-1; 9 bases agree with TRBD2. Germline V gene lookup returns CDR1 SGHVS and CDR2 FNYEAQ. The CDR3 covers 14 residues. Trimming removed 4 bases from V and 15 bases from J; junction bases left unmatched: 13. The CDR3 sequence: CASSSRGASGTTFF. DNA for the CDR3: TGTGCCAGCAGCTCTAGGGGGGCTAGCGGGACAACGTTCTTC.

The V and J genes are TRBV19 and TRBJ1-5; 8 nucleotides agree with TRBD1. Per germline, CDR1 LNHDA and CDR2 SQIVND (reference sequence). This CDR3 is built from 16 residues. V gave up 6 bases and J gave up 2 bases; unmatched junction bases: 9. The CDR3 here is CASSQRTGIGNQPQHF. CDR3 DNA sequence: TGTGCCAGTAGCCAAAGGACAGGGATAGGCAATCAGCCCCAGCATTTT.

The CDR3 DNA reads as TGTGCCAGCAGCAAAGGAACAGGGGAAAGTGGGAATCAGCCCCAGCATTTT. It translates to CASSKGTGESGNQPQHF. This sequence joins TRBV21-1 and TRBJ1-5; the table names TRBD1, a call not compared with the DNA. TRBV21-1 is tagged as a pseudogene. There are 17 residues in the CDR3.

The CDR3 loop is CASSPQGGDQPQHF. The CDR3 nucleotides are TGTGCCAGCTCACCACAGGGGGGGGATCAGCCCCAGCATTTT. The chain links TRBV18 to TRBJ1-5, with a possible D match to TRBD1 (6 bases). In germline, CDR1 is KGHSH, CDR2 LQKENI. The CDR3 has 14 amino acids. Trimming removed 1 base at V and 5 bases at J, with 9 bases between. The complete variable domain, with remaining parts taken from reference TRBV18 and TRBJ1-5, reads NAGVMQNPRHLVRRRGQEARLRCSPMKGHSHVYWYRQLPEEGLKFMVYLQKENIIDESGMPKERFSAEFPKEGPSILRIQQVVRGDSAAYFCASSPQGGDQPQHFGDGTRLSIL.

This sequence joins TRBV7-9 and TRBJ1-1; 10 bases align to TRBD1. With V trimmed by 0 bases and J by 6 bases, 1 base remained unmatched. The CDR3 consists of 14 residues. Germline CDR1 reads SEHNR; CDR2 reads FQNEAQ (reference sequence). CDR3 bases: TGTGCCAGCAGCTTAGCGGGGACAGGGGCTGAAGCTTTCTTT. Amino acids: CASSLAGTGAEAFF.

This chain links TRBV10-3 with TRBJ2-3, with D possibly TRBD2 on 7 matching bases. Germline-derived CDR1 and CDR2 are ENHRY and SYGVKD. The ends were cut back, 6 bases at V and 3 bases at J, with 13 bases in the middle. The CDR3 sequence is 14 residues long. This CDR3 reads CAISTGGRTDTQYF. The CDR3 region has the DNA TGTGCCATCAGCACGGGGGGCAGGACAGATACGCAGTATTTT.

The V call is TRBV5-1, the J call TRBJ1-2; D may be TRBD1 (6 bases). From germline, CDR1 is SGHRS and CDR2 YFSETQ. This CDR3 contains 15 residues. V lost 0 bases to trimming and J lost 8 bases, with 17 bases between them. Here the CDR3 DNA reads TGCGCCAGCAGCTTGGCCAACAGGGATTCGGTCGGCTACACCTTC. Translating gives CASSLANRDSVGYTF.

This chain links TRBV9 with TRBJ2-2, with 9 nucleotides matching TRBD2. The CDR3 runs 17 residues. Germline trimming cut 0 bases from V and 6 bases from J; bases unmatched to any gene: 9. The germline V gene has CDR1 SGDLS and CDR2 YYNGEE. The CDR3 loop reads CASSVALLVAGAGELFF. The CDR3 DNA reads as TGTGCCAGCAGCGTAGCCCTTTTGGTAGCGGGAGCCGGGGAGCTGTTTTTT.

J is TRBJ2-1 and V is TRBV18, with 10 bases identical to TRBD1. Trimming cost V 3 bases and J 4 bases; bases outside gene matches: 6. This CDR3 is 16 amino acids long. The germline CDR1 and CDR2 sequences are KGHSH and LQKENI. The CDR3 sequence: CASSPDRDRGYNEQFF. The CDR3 DNA sequence: TGTGCCAGCTCACCTGACCGGGACAGGGGATACAATGAGCAGTTCTTC.

This clone turned up a few times. This rearrangement joins TRBV2 to TRBJ2-1, with TRBD2 matching over 9 bases. This CDR3 spans 17 amino acids. CDR1 and CDR2 (germline): SNHLY, FYNNEI. The V gene end was trimmed by 2 bases and the J gene end by 4 bases; junction bases not matched to a gene: 9. The chain's CDR3 is CASSEPRSGGVYNEQFF. The DNA for the CDR3 is TGTGCCAGCAGTGAACCTCGTAGCGGGGGAGTTTACAATGAGCAGTTCTTC.

The chain couples TRBV4-1 to TRBJ1-2; 9 bases align to TRBD1. There are 14 residues in the CDR3. J was trimmed by 6 bases and V by 4 bases; bases with no gene match: 6. Germline CDR1 and CDR2: MGHRA and YSYEKL. The CDR3 DNA is TGCGCCAGCAGCCCAAGCGGGACAGGGCATGGCTACACCTTC. It translates to CASSPSGTGHGYTF.

The V call is TRBV4-3, the J call TRBJ1-2, with D perhaps matching TRBD1 (5 bases). Trimming removed 1 base at V and 8 bases at J, with 17 bases between. The CDR3 contains 15 residues. The germline V gene encodes CDR1 LGHNA and CDR2 YSLEER. CDR3 bases: TGCGCCAGCAGCCAAGCGGACACACCAAGGTGGGGCTACACCTTC. Its translation: CASSQADTPRWGYTF.

This clone came up a few times. The rearrangement links TRBV28 to TRBJ1-1; D is unclear. CDR3 length equals 12 residues. The germline V and J ends were trimmed by 4 bases and 10 bases, with 13 bases remaining between them. CDR1 is MDHEN and CDR2 is SYDVKM in the germline V gene. This CDR3 is CASSSPVSGAFF. The CDR3 DNA sequence: TGTGCCAGCAGTTCCCCAGTCTCTGGAGCTTTCTTT.

The rearrangement uses TRBV19 and TRBJ1-5, with D tentatively TRBD1 (5 bases). CDR1 LNHDA and CDR2 SQIVND come from the germline V gene (reference sequence). Trimming pared 7 bases from V and 5 bases from J, leaving 18 bases between. The CDR3 covers 15 residues. DNA of the CDR3: TGTGCCAGTACCCATCGGTGGGGGGACGATCAGCCCCAGCATTTT. Translated: CASTHRWGDDQPQHF. Full variable domain (outside the CDR3, taken from reference TRBV19 and TRBJ1-5): DGGITQSPKYLFRKEGQNVTLSCEQNLNHDAMYWYRQDPGQGLRLIYYSQIVNDFQKGDIAEGYSVSREKKESFPLTVTSAQKNPTAFYLCASTHRWGDDQPQHFGDGTRLSIL.

CDR3 nucleotides: TGTGCCATCAGCACTAGCGGGGGCCGATCCACCGGGGAGCTGTTTTTT. Amino acids: CAISTSGGRSTGELFF. V and J are TRBV10-3 and TRBJ2-2, with TRBD2 identical over 11 bases. J was trimmed by 4 bases and V by 6 bases; bases with no gene match: 7. This CDR3 spans 16 amino acids. Germline-derived CDR1 and CDR2 are ENHRY and SYGVKD.

The sample holds a few counts of this clone. The J gene is TRBJ1-1, the V gene TRBV3-1 (or the pseudogene TRBV3-2); D gene unclear. Germline values: CDR1 LGHDT, CDR2 YNNKEL (reference sequence). The CDR3 runs 14 residues. Trimming removed 2 bases at V and 5 bases at J, with 12 bases between. CDR3 sequence: CASSQSGMGTEAFF. Here the CDR3 DNA reads TGTGCCAGCAGCCAATCCGGGATGGGGACTGAAGCTTTCTTT.

Only a few counts were recorded for this clone. The genes are TRBV12-5 and TRBJ2-1; 13 bases map to TRBD2. Germline values: CDR1 LGHNT, CDR2 FRNRAP. The CDR3 loop spans 18 amino acids. V dropped 1 base and J dropped 1; count of bases not matched to a gene: 4. The CDR3 nucleotides are TGTGCTAGTGGTTTGGGACTAGCGGGAGGAATTTCCTACAATGAGCAGTTCTTC. It yields the protein CASGLGLAGGISYNEQFF.

The chain links TRBV5-4 to TRBJ2-7; D call uncertain. Germline lookup yields CDR1 SGHNT and CDR2 YYREEE (reference sequence). Trimming pared 4 bases from V and 0 bases from J, leaving 11 bases between. This CDR3 contains 14 residues. The CDR3 nucleotides read TGTGCCAGCAGCAAAACTCCTAGCTCCTACGAGCAGTACTTC. Encoded protein: CASSKTPSSYEQYF.

The V and J genes are TRBV27 and TRBJ1-2; TRBD1 matches 7 bases. Losses at the gene ends were 4 bases for V and 4 bases for J; bases not matched to a gene: 15. This CDR3 has 17 amino acids. Per germline, CDR1 MNHEY and CDR2 SMNVEV (reference sequence). CDR3 in amino acids: CASSSTGRGPPVYGYTF. Written as DNA, the CDR3 is TGTGCCAGCAGTTCGACAGGGAGAGGCCCCCCGGTCTATGGCTACACCTTC.

The chain is built from TRBV7-2 and TRBJ1-2; 8 bases match TRBD1. J was trimmed by 1 base and V by 5 bases; bases with no gene match: 3. The CDR3 has 14 residues. From germline, CDR1 is SGHTA and CDR2 FQGNSA. The CDR3 sequence: CASSRDRNNYGYTF. The CDR3 DNA follows: TGTGCCAGCAGCCGGGACAGGAATAACTATGGCTACACCTTC.